This T cell receptor (beta chain) was retrieved from a study of T-cell reconstitution after alpha-beta-depleted transplantation in children. From germline, CDR1 is SQVTM and CDR2 ANQGSEA. The CDR3 runs 14 residues. V was clipped by 8 bases and J by 6 bases; unmatched bases: 12. This clonotype appeared a few times. TCRbeta library preparation incorporated unique molecular identifiers. TCRdb processed the PCR reads anew with MiXCR; each CDR3 protein has one entry. The repertoire holds hundreds of thousands of distinct CDR3 sequences, with roughly a tenth as singletons. The receptor was isolated from a human donor who donated a stem cell graft to a child with acute myeloid leukemia. The sequences come from PBMCs from the stem cell graft donor, collected from the stem cell graft. The chain has TRBV29-1 and TRBJ2-7, with 11 bases lining up with TRBD2. CDR3 sequence: CSFSHSGRAAEQYF. CDR3 DNA sequence: TGCAGCTTCTCTCATAGCGGGAGGGCCGCCGAGCAGTACTTC.